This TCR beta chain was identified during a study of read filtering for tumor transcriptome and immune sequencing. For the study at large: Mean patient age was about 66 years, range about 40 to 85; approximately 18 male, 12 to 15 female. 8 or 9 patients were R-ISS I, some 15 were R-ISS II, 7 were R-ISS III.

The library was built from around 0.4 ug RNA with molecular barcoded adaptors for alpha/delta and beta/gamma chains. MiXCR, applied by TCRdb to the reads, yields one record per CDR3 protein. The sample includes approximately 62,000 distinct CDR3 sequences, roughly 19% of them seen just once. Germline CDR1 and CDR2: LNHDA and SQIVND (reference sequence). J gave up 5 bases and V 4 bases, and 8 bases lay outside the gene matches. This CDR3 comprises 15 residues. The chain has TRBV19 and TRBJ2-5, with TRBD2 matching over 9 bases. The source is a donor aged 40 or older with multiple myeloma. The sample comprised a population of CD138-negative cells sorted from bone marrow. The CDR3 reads CASSRSGTSWETQYF. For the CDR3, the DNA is TGTGCCAGTAGTAGATCCGGGACTAGCTGGGAGACCCAGTACTTC.